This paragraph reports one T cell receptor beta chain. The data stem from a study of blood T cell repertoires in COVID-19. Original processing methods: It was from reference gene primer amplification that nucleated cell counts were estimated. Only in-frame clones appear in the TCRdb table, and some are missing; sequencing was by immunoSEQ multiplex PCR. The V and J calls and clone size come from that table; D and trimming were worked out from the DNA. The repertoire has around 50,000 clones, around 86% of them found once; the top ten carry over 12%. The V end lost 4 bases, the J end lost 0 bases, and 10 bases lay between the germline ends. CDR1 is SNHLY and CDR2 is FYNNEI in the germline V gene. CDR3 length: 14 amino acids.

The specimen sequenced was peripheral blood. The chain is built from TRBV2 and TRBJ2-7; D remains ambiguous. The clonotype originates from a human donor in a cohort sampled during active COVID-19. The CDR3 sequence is CASSGSAPSYEQYF. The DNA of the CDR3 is TGTGCCAGCAGTGGGTCAGCGCCCTCCTACGAGCAGTACTTC.